Given below is one T cell receptor (beta chain) in context. Primed by a sample-barcoded 5' primer and a J-beta primer mix, a second PCR proceeded for roughly 6 to 12 cycles. A single record per CDR3 protein comes from TCRdb applying MiXCR to the 5' RACE reads. Here the sample spans about 1.7 million distinct CDR3 sequences, approximately 28% being singletons. The V gene lost 5 bases and the J gene lost 0 bases, with 8 bases spanning the gap. The CDR3 has 14 residues. This record comes from a study of blood T cells in healthy people across ages. This receptor was identified in a woman younger than 45 in good health. The rearrangement links TRBV12-3 or TRBV12-4 to TRBJ1-3; D perhaps matches TRBD1 (5 bases). The sample consisted of blood. This chain's CDR3 is CASSKDNSGNTIYF. DNA of the CDR3: TGTGCCAGCAGTAAGGACAACTCTGGAAACACCATATATTTT.